This is a list of T cell receptor beta chains from one sample in a study of blood T cell repertoires in COVID-19. Assay: immunoSEQ multiplex PCR; the TCRdb copy retains only in-frame clones and omits some. The sample includes 300,000 to 400,000 clones, 65% to 90% seen only once; the top ten take around 7.8%. The specimen was peripheral blood. These receptors were taken from a human donor in a cohort sampled during active COVID-19. Both conserved end residues are part of each CDR3. The D gene is left open where the match is weak. The size field is filled for only some rows; it gives once, few, many or a size class.

D gene: NA; V gene: TRBV15; clone size: NA; J gene: TRBJ2-7; CDR3 protein: CATSRDLYEQYF; CDR3 DNA: TGTGCCACCAGCAGAGATCTCTACGAGCAGTACTTC
D gene: TRBD1; V gene: TRBV7-9; clone size: once; J gene: TRBJ2-3; CDR3 protein: CASSPGQSGRTDTQYF; CDR3 DNA: TGTGCCAGCAGCCCGGGACAGTCAGGCAGGACAGATACGCAGTATTTT
D gene: TRBD1; V gene: TRBV6-6; clone size: few; J gene: TRBJ1-5; CDR3 protein: CASSDRGSNQPQHF; CDR3 DNA: TGTGCCAGCAGTGACAGGGGTAGCAATCAGCCCCAGCATTTT
D gene: NA; V gene: TRBV11-3; clone size: NA; J gene: TRBJ1-1; CDR3 protein: CASSSRASTEAFF; CDR3 DNA: TGTGCCAGCAGCTCCAGGGCCAGCACTGAAGCTTTCTTT
D gene: TRBD1; V gene: TRBV2; clone size: NA; J gene: TRBJ1-1; CDR3 protein: CASSARDRGPTGGSEAFF; CDR3 DNA: TGTGCCAGCAGTGCTCGAGACAGGGGCCCTACAGGGGGGAGTGAAGCTTTCTTT
D gene: NA; V gene: TRBV6-4; clone size: many; J gene: TRBJ1-2; CDR3 protein: CASSDSTRGGYTF; CDR3 DNA: TGTGCCAGCAGTGACTCGACCAGGGGTGGCTACACCTTC
D gene: NA; V gene: TRBV5-1; clone size: NA; J gene: TRBJ2-2; CDR3 protein: CASSLGGGTGELFF; CDR3 DNA: TGCGCCAGCAGCCTAGGGGGTGGCACCGGGGAGCTGTTTTTT
D gene: NA; V gene: TRBV27; clone size: NA; J gene: TRBJ1-1; CDR3 protein: CASSLRKSTTEAFF; CDR3 DNA: TGTGCCAGCAGTTTACGGAAATCGACTACTGAAGCTTTCTTT
D gene: NA; V gene: TRBV5-1; clone size: NA; J gene: TRBJ2-1; CDR3 protein: CASSYRTRSYNEQFF; CDR3 DNA: TGCGCCAGCAGCTATCGAACGCGATCCTACAATGAGCAGTTCTTC
D gene: TRBD1; V gene: TRBV2; clone size: NA; J gene: TRBJ1-2; CDR3 protein: CASRPQGAGRGYTF; CDR3 DNA: TGTGCCAGCAGACCACAGGGGGCCGGGAGGGGCTACACCTTC
D gene: TRBD1; V gene: TRBV19; clone size: NA; J gene: TRBJ2-5; CDR3 protein: CASSRTGTGRKTQYF; CDR3 DNA: TGTGCCAGTAGTCGAACCGGGACAGGTCGAAAGACCCAGTACTTC
D gene: NA; V gene: TRBV18; clone size: NA; J gene: TRBJ1-6; CDR3 protein: CASSLSQGSYNSPLHF; CDR3 DNA: TGTGCCAGCTCTCTATCACAGGGCTCCTATAATTCACCCCTCCACTTT
D gene: NA; V gene: TRBV5-8; clone size: NA; J gene: TRBJ2-3; CDR3 protein: CASSSPLASTDTQYF; CDR3 DNA: TGTGCCAGCAGCTCGCCGCTAGCGAGCACAGATACGCAGTATTTT
D gene: TRBD1; V gene: TRBV23-1; clone size: NA; J gene: TRBJ2-7; CDR3 protein: CASSQSGPAGGYEQYF; CDR3 DNA: TGCGCCAGCAGTCAATCGGGGCCCGCAGGGGGTTACGAGCAGTACTTC
D gene: NA; V gene: TRBV5-1; clone size: once; J gene: TRBJ2-2; CDR3 protein: CASSDLGGARNGELFF; CDR3 DNA: TGCGCCAGCAGCGATTTAGGGGGGGCGCGGAACGGGGAGCTGTTTTTT
D gene: NA; V gene: TRBV6-5; clone size: NA; J gene: TRBJ2-7; CDR3 protein: CASNSFDEQYF; CDR3 DNA: TGTGCCAGCAACTCTTTCGACGAGCAGTACTTC
D gene: TRBD1; V gene: TRBV29-1; clone size: NA; J gene: TRBJ1-5; CDR3 protein: CSVQVSGSTGGDQPQHF; CDR3 DNA: TGCAGCGTCCAAGTTTCGGGTTCAACAGGGGGCGATCAGCCCCAGCATTTT
D gene: TRBD1; V gene: TRBV6-5; clone size: NA; J gene: TRBJ1-5; CDR3 protein: CASSYDRAQPQHF; CDR3 DNA: TGTGCCAGCAGTTACGACAGGGCCCAGCCCCAGCATTTT
D gene: NA; V gene: TRBV12-5; clone size: NA; J gene: TRBJ1-2; CDR3 protein: CASGSQIYGYTF; CDR3 DNA: TGTGCTAGTGGTTCACAAATCTATGGCTACACCTTC
D gene: NA; V gene: TRBV29-1; clone size: NA; J gene: TRBJ2-3; CDR3 protein: CSVEVGAYTQYF; CDR3 DNA: TGCAGCGTTGAAGTTGGGGCCTATACGCAGTATTTT
D gene: NA; V gene: TRBV30; clone size: once; J gene: TRBJ1-4; CDR3 protein: CAWSPLGLRGEKLFF; CDR3 DNA: TGTGCCTGGAGCCCTTTAGGACTCAGGGGTGAAAAACTGTTTTTT
D gene: NA; V gene: TRBV7-8; clone size: NA; J gene: TRBJ1-5; CDR3 protein: CASSPPTAGANQPQHF; CDR3 DNA: TGTGCCAGCAGCCCTCCGACTGCGGGAGCCAATCAGCCCCAGCATTTT
D gene: NA; V gene: TRBV6-2/TRBV6-3; clone size: NA; J gene: TRBJ1-2; CDR3 protein: CASSYDRRYYGYTF; CDR3 DNA: TGTGCCAGCAGTTACGATCGCAGATACTATGGCTACACCTTC
D gene: NA; V gene: TRBV6-1; clone size: NA; J gene: TRBJ2-3; CDR3 protein: CASSPPTGTDTQYF; CDR3 DNA: TGTGCCAGCAGTCCCCCGACAGGCACAGATACGCAGTATTTT
D gene: NA; V gene: TRBV7-3; clone size: NA; J gene: TRBJ1-1; CDR3 protein: CASSPGRGEAFF; CDR3 DNA: TGTGCCAGCAGCCCAGGACGGGGGGAAGCTTTCTTT
D gene: TRBD2; V gene: TRBV4-1; clone size: NA; J gene: TRBJ2-1; CDR3 protein: CASSQSLAGATSYNEQFF; CDR3 DNA: TGCGCCAGCAGCCAAAGTCTAGCGGGGGCCACTTCCTACAATGAGCAGTTCTTC
D gene: TRBD2; V gene: TRBV6-6; clone size: NA; J gene: TRBJ2-3; CDR3 protein: CASSLAGRTDTQYF; CDR3 DNA: TGTGCCAGCAGTCTAGCGGGGCGCACAGATACGCAGTATTTT
D gene: NA; V gene: TRBV7-9; clone size: NA; J gene: TRBJ2-7; CDR3 protein: CASSLDRAEQYF; CDR3 DNA: TGTGCCAGCAGCTTAGACAGGGCCGAGCAGTACTTC
D gene: NA; V gene: TRBV2; clone size: NA; J gene: TRBJ1-2; CDR3 protein: CASSGAYGYTF; CDR3 DNA: TGTGCCAGCAGTGGGGCTTATGGCTACACCTTC
D gene: TRBD1; V gene: TRBV4-2; clone size: few; J gene: TRBJ1-1; CDR3 protein: CASSQDRDRSLNTEAFF; CDR3 DNA: TGTGCCAGCAGCCAAGACCGGGACAGGTCGTTGAACACTGAAGCTTTCTTT
D gene: NA; V gene: TRBV18; clone size: few; J gene: TRBJ1-5; CDR3 protein: CASSPGGGDQPQHF; CDR3 DNA: TGTGCCAGCTCACCCGGAGGGGGGGATCAGCCCCAGCATTTT
D gene: TRBD1; V gene: TRBV27; clone size: NA; J gene: TRBJ1-2; CDR3 protein: CASSFTGAGGYTF; CDR3 DNA: TGTGCCAGCAGTTTCACAGGGGCTGGTGGCTACACCTTC
D gene: NA; V gene: TRBV5-4; clone size: NA; J gene: TRBJ2-1; CDR3 protein: CASSLGPQVFF; CDR3 DNA: TGTGCCAGCAGCTTGGGGCCCCAAGTGTTCTTC
D gene: TRBD1; V gene: TRBV6-4; clone size: NA; J gene: TRBJ1-6; CDR3 protein: CASSDGTVNSPLHF; CDR3 DNA: TGTGCCAGCAGTGACGGGACAGTCAATTCACCCCTCCACTTT
D gene: NA; V gene: TRBV29-1; clone size: NA; J gene: TRBJ1-2; CDR3 protein: CSVVLTAYGYTF; CDR3 DNA: TGCAGCGTTGTTTTAACAGCCTATGGCTACACCTTC
D gene: NA; V gene: TRBV6-5; clone size: NA; J gene: TRBJ1-5; CDR3 protein: CASSYSGGLNQPQHF; CDR3 DNA: TGTGCCAGCAGTTACTCTGGGGGCCTCAATCAGCCCCAGCATTTT
D gene: NA; V gene: TRBV9; clone size: NA; J gene: TRBJ2-3; CDR3 protein: CASTPLGETDTQYF; CDR3 DNA: TGTGCCAGCACCCCCCTAGGAGAAACAGATACGCAGTATTTT
D gene: TRBD1; V gene: TRBV6-2/TRBV6-3; clone size: NA; J gene: TRBJ1-1; CDR3 protein: CASSPTGGMNTEAFF; CDR3 DNA: TGTGCCAGCAGCCCCACAGGGGGCATGAACACTGAAGCTTTCTTT
D gene: NA; V gene: TRBV27; clone size: few; J gene: TRBJ1-6; CDR3 protein: CASSLSNSIYNSPLHF; CDR3 DNA: TGTGCCAGCAGTTTATCGAACAGTATCTATAATTCACCCCTCCACTTT
D gene: NA; V gene: TRBV7-2; clone size: once; J gene: TRBJ1-6; CDR3 protein: CASSLGGGGRPPLHF; CDR3 DNA: TGTGCCAGCAGCTTAGGAGGGGGGGGGCGGCCACCCCTCCACTTT
D gene: TRBD1; V gene: TRBV6-4; clone size: once; J gene: TRBJ2-1; CDR3 protein: CASREDRGIFNEQFF; CDR3 DNA: TGTGCCAGCAGGGAAGACAGGGGAATATTCAATGAGCAGTTCTTC
D gene: NA; V gene: TRBV2; clone size: NA; J gene: TRBJ1-5; CDR3 protein: CASSGEVSNQPQHF; CDR3 DNA: TGTGCCAGCAGTGGAGAGGTCTCTAATCAGCCCCAGCATTTT
D gene: NA; V gene: TRBV28; clone size: NA; J gene: TRBJ1-5; CDR3 protein: CAGGTLNQPQHF; CDR3 DNA: TGTGCCGGGGGGACCCTCAATCAGCCCCAGCATTTT
D gene: TRBD1; V gene: TRBV20-1; clone size: NA; J gene: TRBJ1-5; CDR3 protein: CSASPTGNSNQPQHF; CDR3 DNA: TGCAGTGCTAGTCCGACAGGGAATAGCAATCAGCCCCAGCATTTT
D gene: TRBD1; V gene: TRBV7-9; clone size: NA; J gene: TRBJ1-2; CDR3 protein: CASSLTGTGGYGYTF; CDR3 DNA: TGTGCCAGCAGCTTAACCGGGACAGGGGGCTATGGCTACACCTTC
D gene: NA; V gene: TRBV5-1; clone size: NA; J gene: TRBJ2-3; CDR3 protein: CASSTFTGTFTDTQYF; CDR3 DNA: TGCGCCAGCAGCACCTTCACAGGGACCTTCACAGATACGCAGTATTTT
D gene: TRBD1; V gene: TRBV6-5; clone size: NA; J gene: TRBJ1-5; CDR3 protein: CASRKQGALGQPQHF; CDR3 DNA: TGTGCCAGCAGAAAACAGGGGGCGCTGGGTCAGCCCCAGCATTTT
D gene: TRBD1; V gene: TRBV9; clone size: NA; J gene: TRBJ2-2; CDR3 protein: CASSVESGTGADTGELFF; CDR3 DNA: TGTGCCAGCAGCGTAGAGTCAGGGACAGGGGCCGACACCGGGGAGCTGTTTTTT
D gene: NA; V gene: TRBV11-2; clone size: NA; J gene: TRBJ2-3; CDR3 protein: CASSISPTDTQYF; CDR3 DNA: TGTGCCAGCAGCATCTCTCCCACAGATACGCAGTATTTT
D gene: NA; V gene: TRBV3-1/TRBV3-2; clone size: NA; J gene: TRBJ2-3; CDR3 protein: CASSPQGIAGTDTQYF; CDR3 DNA: TGTGCCAGCAGCCCCCAGGGGATAGCTGGCACAGATACGCAGTATTTT